This T cell receptor (beta chain) comes out of a study of technical replicates of blood from a few donors. Assay used: immunoSEQ multiplex PCR; TCRdb lists only in-frame clones, some missing. Of over 70,000 clones in the sample, around 96% were seen once. V lost 7 bases, J lost 1 base, and 17 bases lay in between. This CDR3 has 15 residues. Per the germline V gene, CDR1 is MGHDK and CDR2 is SYGVNS. This chain joins TRBV25-1 and TRBJ2-7; D unresolved. The material sequenced was T cells isolated from PBMCs. The TCR was taken from a human donor in good health. The CDR3 loop is CASNPLTGSSYEQYF. Written as DNA, the CDR3 is TGTGCCAGCAACCCCCTTACGGGTTCATCCTACGAGCAGTACTTC.